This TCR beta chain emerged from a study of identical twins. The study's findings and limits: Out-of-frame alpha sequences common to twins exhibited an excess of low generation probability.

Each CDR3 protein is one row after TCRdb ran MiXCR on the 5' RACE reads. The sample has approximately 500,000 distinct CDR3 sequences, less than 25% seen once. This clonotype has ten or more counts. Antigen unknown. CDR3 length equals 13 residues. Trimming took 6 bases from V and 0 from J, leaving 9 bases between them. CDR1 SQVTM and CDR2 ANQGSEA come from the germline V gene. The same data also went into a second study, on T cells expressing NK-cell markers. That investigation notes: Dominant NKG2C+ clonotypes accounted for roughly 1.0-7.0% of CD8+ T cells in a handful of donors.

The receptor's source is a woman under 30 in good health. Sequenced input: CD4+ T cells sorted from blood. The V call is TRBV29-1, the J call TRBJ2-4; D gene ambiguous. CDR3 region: CSVQPIAKNIQYF. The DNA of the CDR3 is TGCAGCGTACAGCCTATAGCCAAAAACATTCAGTACTTC. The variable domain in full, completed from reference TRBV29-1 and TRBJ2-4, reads SAVISQKPSRDICQRGTSLTIQCQVDSQVTMMFWYRQQPGQSLTLIATANQGSEATYESGFVIDKFPISRPNLTFSTLTVSNMSPEDSSIYLCSVQPIAKNIQYFGAGTRLSVL.